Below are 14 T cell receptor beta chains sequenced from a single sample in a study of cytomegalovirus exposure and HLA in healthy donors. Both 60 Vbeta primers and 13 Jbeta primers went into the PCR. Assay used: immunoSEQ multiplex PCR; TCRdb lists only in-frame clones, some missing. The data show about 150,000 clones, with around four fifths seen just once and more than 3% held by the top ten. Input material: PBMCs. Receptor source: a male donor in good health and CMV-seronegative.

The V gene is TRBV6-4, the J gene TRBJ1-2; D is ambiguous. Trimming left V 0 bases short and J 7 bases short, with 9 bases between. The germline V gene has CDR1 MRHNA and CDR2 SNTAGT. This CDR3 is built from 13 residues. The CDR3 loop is CASSDSPASGYTF. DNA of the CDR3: TGTGCCAGCAGTGACTCGCCAGCTAGTGGCTACACCTTC.

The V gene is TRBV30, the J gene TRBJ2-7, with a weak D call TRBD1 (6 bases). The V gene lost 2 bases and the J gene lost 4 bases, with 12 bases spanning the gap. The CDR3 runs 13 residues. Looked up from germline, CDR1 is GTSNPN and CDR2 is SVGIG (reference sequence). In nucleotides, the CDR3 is TGTGCCTGGAGTAGAGGGGGAAGGTACGAGCAGTACTTC. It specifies CAWSRGGRYEQYF.

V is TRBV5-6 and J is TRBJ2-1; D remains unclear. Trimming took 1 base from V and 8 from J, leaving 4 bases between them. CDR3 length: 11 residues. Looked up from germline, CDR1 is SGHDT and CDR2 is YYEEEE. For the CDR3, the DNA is TGTGCCAGCAGCTTGTCGTATGAGCAGTTCTTC. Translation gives CASSLSYEQFF.

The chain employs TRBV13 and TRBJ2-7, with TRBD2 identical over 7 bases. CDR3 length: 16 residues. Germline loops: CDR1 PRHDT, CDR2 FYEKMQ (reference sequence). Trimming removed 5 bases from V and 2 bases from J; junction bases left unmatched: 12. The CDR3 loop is CASSQRWEGIAYEQYF. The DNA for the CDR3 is TGTGCCAGCAGCCAACGATGGGAGGGGATTGCCTACGAGCAGTACTTC.

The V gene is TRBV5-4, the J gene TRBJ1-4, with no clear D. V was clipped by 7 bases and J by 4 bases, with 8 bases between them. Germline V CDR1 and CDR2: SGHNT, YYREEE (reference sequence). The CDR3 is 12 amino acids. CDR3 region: CASGSLNEKLFF. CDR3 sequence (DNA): TGTGCCAGCGGCTCACTTAATGAAAAACTGTTTTTT.

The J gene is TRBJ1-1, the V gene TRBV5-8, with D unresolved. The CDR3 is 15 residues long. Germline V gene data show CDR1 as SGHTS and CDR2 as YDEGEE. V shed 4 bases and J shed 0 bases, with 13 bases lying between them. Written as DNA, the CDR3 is TGTGCCAGCAGCCTGCCAGGAGGGCTGAACACTGAAGCTTTCTTT. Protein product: CASSLPGGLNTEAFF.

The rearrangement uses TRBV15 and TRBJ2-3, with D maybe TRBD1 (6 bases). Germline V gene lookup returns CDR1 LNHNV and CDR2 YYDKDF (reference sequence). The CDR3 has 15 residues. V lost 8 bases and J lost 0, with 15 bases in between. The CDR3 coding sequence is TGTGCCACCGCCGTAGAGGGGGAAAGCACAGATACGCAGTATTTT. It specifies CATAVEGESTDTQYF.

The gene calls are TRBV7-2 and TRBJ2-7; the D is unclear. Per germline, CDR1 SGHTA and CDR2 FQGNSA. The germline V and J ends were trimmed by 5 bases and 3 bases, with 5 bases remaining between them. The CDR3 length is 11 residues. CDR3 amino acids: CASSVNYEQYF. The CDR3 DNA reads TGTGCCAGCAGCGTAAACTACGAGCAGTACTTC.

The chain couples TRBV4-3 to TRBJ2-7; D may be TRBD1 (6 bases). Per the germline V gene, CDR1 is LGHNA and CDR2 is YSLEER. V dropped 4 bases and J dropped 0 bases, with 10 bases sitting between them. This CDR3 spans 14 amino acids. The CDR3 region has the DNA TGCGCCAGCAGCCCGGCGGACAGCTCCTACGAGCAGTACTTC. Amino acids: CASSPADSSYEQYF.

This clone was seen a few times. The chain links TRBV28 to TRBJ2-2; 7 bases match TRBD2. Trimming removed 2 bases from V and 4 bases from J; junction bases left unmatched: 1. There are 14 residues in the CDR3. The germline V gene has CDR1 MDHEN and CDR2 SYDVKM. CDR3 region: CASSLAGVTGELFF. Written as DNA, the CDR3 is TGTGCCAGCAGTTTAGCGGGAGTCACCGGGGAGCTGTTTTTT.

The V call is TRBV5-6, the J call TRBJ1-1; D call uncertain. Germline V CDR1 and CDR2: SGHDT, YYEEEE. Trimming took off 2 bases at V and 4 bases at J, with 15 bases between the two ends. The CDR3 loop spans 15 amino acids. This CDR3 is CASSLRLEGFTEAFF. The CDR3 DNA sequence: TGTGCCAGCAGCTTACGTCTAGAGGGTTTCACTGAAGCTTTCTTT.

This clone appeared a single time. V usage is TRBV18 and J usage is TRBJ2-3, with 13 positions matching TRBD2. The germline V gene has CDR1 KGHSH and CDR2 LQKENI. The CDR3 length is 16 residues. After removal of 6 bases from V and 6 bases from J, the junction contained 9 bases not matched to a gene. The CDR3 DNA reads TGTGCCAGCTCTCCCGGGACTAGCGGGGTCACGGATACGCAGTATTTT. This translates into CASSPGTSGVTDTQYF.

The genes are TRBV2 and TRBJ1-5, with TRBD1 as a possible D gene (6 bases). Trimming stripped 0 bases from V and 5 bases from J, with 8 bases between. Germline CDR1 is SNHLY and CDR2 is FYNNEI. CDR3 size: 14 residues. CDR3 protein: CASSEARGYQPQHF. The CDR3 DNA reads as TGTGCCAGCAGTGAAGCCAGGGGTTATCAGCCCCAGCATTTT.

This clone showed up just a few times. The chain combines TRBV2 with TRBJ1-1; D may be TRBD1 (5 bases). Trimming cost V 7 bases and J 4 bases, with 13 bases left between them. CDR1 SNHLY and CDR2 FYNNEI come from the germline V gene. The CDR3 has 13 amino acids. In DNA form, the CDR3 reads TGTGCCAGCACATCGTGGGGGGGCACTGAAGCTTTCTTT. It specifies CASTSWGGTEAFF.